This T cell receptor beta chain is from a study of technical replicates of blood from a few donors. This CDR3 contains 12 residues. Trimming at V came to 1 base and at J to 13 bases, leaving 7 bases not matched to a gene. Germline loops: CDR1 SGHDT, CDR2 YYEEEE. Profiling relied on immunoSEQ multiplex PCR, and the TCRdb table lists in-frame clones only, not all of them. The sample lists 55,000 to 75,000 clones; approximately 94% were seen once. This clone was seen just once. The material sequenced was PBMCs. The TCR sequence derives from a human donor in good health. Some clones in this sample may be carry-over from other donors' samples. The V gene is TRBV5-6, the J gene TRBJ2-7, with 8 bases aligning to TRBD1. CDR3 loop: CASSLTGTGPYF. In DNA, the CDR3 is TGTGCCAGCAGCTTGACCGGGACAGGCCCCTACTTC.